This TCR beta chain originates from a study of blood T cell repertoires in COVID-19. About the study: The origin of the acute and convalescent COVID-19 samples was the United States, Italy and Spain. T cells, B-cell-depleted T cells, or PBMCs supplied cDNA or gDNA.

The CDR3 contains 13 residues. V lost 7 bases to trimming and J lost 5 bases, with 15 bases between them. CDR1 and CDR2 from the germline V gene are LNHDA and SQIVND (reference sequence). This clone came up many times. Sequencing used immunoSEQ multiplex PCR; TCRdb keeps in-frame clones, though not all of them. The sample yields roughly 130,000 clones, roughly 84% seen once. The source is a woman in her 30s who had recovered from COVID-19. The material sequenced was peripheral blood. The chain employs TRBV19 and TRBJ2-7, with D maybe TRBD2 (5 bases). This chain's CDR3 is CASTPRGQDEQYF. The DNA of the CDR3 is TGTGCCAGTACCCCTAGAGGGCAGGACGAGCAGTACTTC.